This paragraph covers one TCR beta chain sequence. The source of the sample is a study of cytomegalovirus exposure and HLA in healthy donors. The PCR made use of 60 Vbeta and 13 Jbeta primers. The protocol was immunoSEQ multiplex PCR, while the TCRdb copy is restricted to in-frame clones and leaves out a portion. The sample comprises nearly 80,000 clones, almost 80% of which are singletons, and roughly 22% rests with the top ten. V was shortened by 10 bases and J by 3 bases, with 19 bases between the two germline ends. CDR3 length: 14 residues. Per the germline V gene, CDR1 is SNHLY and CDR2 is FYNNEI.

The sequenced sample consisted of PBMCs. This TCR derives from a woman between 40 and 50 years old in good health and CMV-seropositive. The chain couples TRBV2 to TRBJ2-7, with a weak D call TRBD2 (5 bases). The CDR3 DNA follows: TGTGCCAACGGACGGGATCCCATCTACTACGAGCAGTACTTC. Protein product: CANGRDPIYYEQYF.